The clone carrying this TCR beta chain was seen ten or more times. No antigen is known for it. Germline values: CDR1 DFQATT, CDR2 SNEGSKA (reference sequence). The CDR3 spans 15 residues. V trimming: 1 base; J trimming: 2 bases; junction bases outside the gene matches: 5. These data come from a study of T cells in Graves' hyperthyroidism and ophthalmopathy. Regions amplified from RNA transcripts were the TCR beta CDR3 regions. Initially, a first-round RT-PCR of the TCR CDR3 employed the HTBI primer set. Each CDR3 protein gets one entry after TCRdb re-called the multiplex PCR reads with MiXCR. The sample lists about 600,000 distinct CDR3 sequences, around 15% occurring once. Study outcomes and limitations: Ophthalmopathy, which appeared later, was predicted by the model a median around 6 months before onset. From stable hyperthyroidism, ophthalmopathy was separated by a 13 V-J model.

V gene TRBV20-1 combines with J gene TRBJ2-3, with TRBD2 matching over 8 bases. The receptor was isolated from a woman aged 40 to 50 with Graves' ophthalmopathy. The material sequenced was blood. The CDR3 coding sequence is TGCAGTGCTAGAGCAGCGGGAGATAACACAGATACGCAGTATTTT. This encodes CSARAAGDNTDTQYF.